The source of this T cell receptor (beta chain) is a study of cytomegalovirus exposure and HLA in healthy donors (dated by TCRdb to 2015 to 2018). Study-level background: An earlier analysis of a few hundred of the donors reported about 280 Gb of sequence data and around 110 million unique TCR beta sequences obtained from about 179 million T cells. Approximately 300 gigabases of sequencing data and 75 million to 85 million unique TCR sequences made up an early release that covered approximately 620 HLA-typed donors. Of the roughly 390 genotyped donors, around 81% fell in the genetic ancestry cluster associated with self-reported Caucasian donors. The study aimed to test whether signatures of past pathogen exposure could be identified by cataloging public T cell receptors. The T cell repertoires of 666 subjects were profiled by immunosequencing and related to cytomegalovirus serostatus. Along with the roughly 710-subject first cohort, a separate validation cohort of around 120 different subjects was used. High-throughput TCR immunosequencing, statistical association of individual TCRs with disease status, and machine learning were combined to predict cytomegalovirus infection status. In a later analysis, previously published TCR beta repertoires from hundreds of donors were re-analyzed and high-resolution HLA genotyping was added so that TCR occurrence patterns could be studied. Rather than using new phenotypic data, the later analysis identified candidate immune exposures from TCR beta sequences and from how often those sequences occurred across donors. An earlier analysis of some 500 of the donors applied high-throughput TCR beta sequencing to assess whether each TCR beta V gene segment acted as functional or pseudogenic. Alongside the repertoire data, information on donor age, sex, ethnicity and CMV serostatus was compiled. Genome-wide SNP genotypes for about 65% of the roughly 670 donors were used in a later genetic analysis, which treated that subset as a discovery cohort. All discovery cohort repertoires had been generated on a single sequencing platform. HLA typing covered class I and class II loci at four-digit resolution. The number of donors typed differed by locus, with 629-630 for A, B, C, DRB1 and DQB1, roughly 520 for DQA1, over 600 for DPA1, and around 450 for DPB1. Roughly five DR-DQ haplotypes were treated as single units for association and clustering because of strong linkage in the cohort. On average, about 240,000 unique TCR beta nucleotide sequences were sequenced per donor among more than 350 genotyped donors of the cohort, with 15% to 20% of those sequences being non-productive.

Here is what the overall study found, with its caveats: Presence/absence analyses assumed roughly uniform sequencing depth across donors, an assumption that may not hold. Some 15 rarely observed V segments, including chromosome 9 orphons, were excluded from the earlier analysis of almost 600 of the donors because counts were too low. Broadly in line with IMGT annotations, most TCR beta V segments showed up in productive rearrangements about 90% or about 30% of the time in an earlier analysis of 450 to 750 of the donors. Several of the top co-occurrence clusters appeared to be linked to parvovirus B19, influenza, CMV and Epstein-Barr virus, according to a later analysis. Only TCR beta chains were sequenced in this cohort, and the absence of alpha or paired-chain data limited detectable features. Because HLA typing was missing for some donors at each locus, association tests included only the typed subset. V-gene and J-gene trimming of TCR beta chains was associated with a missense DCLRE1C variant in a later genetic analysis, and the association was replicated in an independent cohort. It was suggested by the authors that the approach could potentially be generalized to other disease states and immunological phenotypes. For the cohort, immune exposure information was limited to CMV serostatus. Most TCR sequences were observed very rarely across donors, whereas some public TCRs were present in many individuals. In vitro tests confirmed that a few of the cytomegalovirus-associated TCR beta chains recognize cytomegalovirus antigens. Strong co-occurrence of HLA alleles, especially DR and DQ, made assigning TCR associations to individual alleles difficult. A further reported finding was that TCR beta sequences accurately predicted the HLA-A and HLA-B alleles for most subjects in the first cohort. In the study, about 150 TCR beta chains were listed as associated with cytomegalovirus. In a later analysis, HLA-associated TCR beta chains showed more clonal expansion and lower generation probabilities than non-associated chains that were equally common. Correlated functional status among segregating V segments might reflect linkage disequilibrium, but an unknown experimental factor could not be ruled out. A cluster of highly shared sequence variants was judged likely to be a technical artifact of the sequencing pipeline. Specific HLA alleles were associated with 16,951 TCR beta sequences at a false discovery rate of 0.05 in a later analysis. Most CMV-associated TCR beta chains appeared to be HLA-restricted in a later analysis, and the HLA associations seemed to be driven largely by CMV exposure. The classifier was reported to diagnose cytomegalovirus status with high specificity and sensitivity in both the original and validation cohorts. In a later analysis, the rate of TCR association differed among HLA loci, with DRB1 alleles having the most associated TCRs and HLA-C alleles having the fewest. In a later genetic analysis, fewer N-insertions in productive TCRs were reported among donors in an Asian-associated ancestry cluster than the roughly 700-donor mean.

The library was made by the immunoSEQ multiplex PCR assay. The multiplex PCR relied on a mix of 60 forward primers for TCR Vbeta segments and 13 reverse primers for TCR Jbeta segments. Amplification of the CDR3 region of rearranged TCR beta genes was performed with a multiplex PCR assay on genomic DNA. The amplified TCR beta libraries were sequenced on the Illumina HiSeq System as 87-base-pair reads. Per the original workflow: A later analysis tallied 75 million to 95 million unique TCR beta chains across the 550 to 850 repertoires, and about 12 million of those chains were shared by two or more donors. Raw reads were error-corrected and collapsed into unique sequences with a nearest-neighbor algorithm that merged closely related sequences to remove PCR and sequencing errors. Alignment of CDR3 sequences to IMGT reference sequences was used to assign V, D and J gene segments. For a sequence to be retained, at least a six-nucleotide match to both a V gene segment and a J gene segment was required. A rearrangement was called productive if the CDR3 had no stop codons and remained in frame with V and J, and every other rearrangement was called non-productive. CDR3 was defined according to IMGT convention as the region running from the second conserved V-encoded cysteine to the conserved J-encoded phenylalanine. The earlier analysis of about 620 of the donors excluded sequences that lacked an unambiguous match to a single V gene segment. In an earlier analysis of approximately 550 of the donors, V segments were called functional above 56.7% productive rearrangements and were called segregating when the between-donor standard deviation exceeded 5%. A statistical classification framework was built to diagnose cytomegalovirus status from the catalog of TCR beta chain sequences. In a later analysis, TCR nucleotide sequences were compared against IMGT/GENE-DB human TR gene sequences so that V and J genes could be assigned. Using the TCRdist pipeline, a later analysis assigned CDR3 sequences along with most-parsimonious VDJ recombination scenarios. In a later analysis, each TCR beta chain was defined by its CDR3 amino acid sequence together with its V-gene family, and reads lacking a unique V-gene family were excluded. As a way to deal with suspected cross-contamination and a sequencing artifact, a later analysis dropped 500 to 700 nucleotide sequences that were highly shared and had low generation probability. For each public chain, a later analysis derived a clonal expansion index from normalized ranks of inferred template counts within each repertoire. Generation probabilities in a later analysis came from a VDJ recombination model fitted to out-of-frame rearrangements, and those results were checked against IGoR. In a later analysis, TCR-TCR, TCR-HLA and TCR-CMV co-occurrence was scored with hypergeometric tests, and a repertoire-size bias correction was applied to TCR pairs. To estimate false discovery rates, a later analysis permuted the HLA or CMV assignments 20 times. In a later analysis, co-occurring TCRs were grouped with DBSCAN, and TCRdist sequence similarity was added when clustering was performed within HLA-allele-positive subsets. Co-occurrence clustering excluded repertoires with fewer than 30,000 or more than 120,000 public chains, plus five with anomalous nucleotide sharing. TCRdb carries this immuneACCESS record with in-frame sequences only. Its versions omit some clonotypes, under half of them owing to an unresolved V gene in the studies checked, with the rest unexplained. V and J calls and clone size are those listed in that table; D and trimming were worked out from the DNA. The table for this sample lists 70,000 to 95,000 clones; over 75% of them were counted only once. The ten largest make up approximately 2% of the sample.

In total, over 600 healthy bone marrow donors made up the cohort. Cohort members were all nominally healthy when sampled, although unrecorded immune exposures were likely present. The donor tested CMV seronegative, placing the donor among the 350 to 400 seronegative members of the cohort. A peripheral blood sample was collected from each donor, and TCR beta sequencing was performed on peripheral blood mononuclear cells. The Qiagen DNeasy Blood Extraction Kit was used to extract genomic DNA from the blood cell samples. In regard to this clone: Its antigen is currently not known. No base quality values were provided; no much bigger clone lies one nucleotide off.

The sequenced sample consisted of PBMCs. The TCR comes from a man aged 18-30 years in good health and CMV-seronegative.

The CDR3 region has the sequence CASSIRTRLAASTDTQYF. The sequenced DNA: TGTGCCAGTAGTATTCGGACCCGACTAGCGGCTAGCACAGATACGCAGTATTTT. The V and J genes are TRBV19 and TRBJ2-3; TRBD2 matches 9 bases in the middle. The germline V gene encodes CDR1 LNHDA and CDR2 SQIVND (reference sequence). V is pruned by 3 bases and J by 0 bases, leaving 10 bases of the junction without a gene match. The CDR3 numbers 18 residues from cysteine through phenylalanine. Only the CDR3 region is kept as DNA, spanning 54 bases read in frame from base 1.